Detailed here is one TCR beta chain. The antigen is unknown. Germline V gene data show CDR1 as SNHLY and CDR2 as FYNNEI. V was trimmed by 2 bases and J by 3 bases, leaving 5 bases between them. This CDR3 has 12 residues. The data originate from a study of cytomegalovirus exposure and HLA in healthy donors. Study results and caveats: Earlier analysis found most TCR beta V segments productive about 90% or about 30% of the time.

60 Vbeta and 13 Jbeta primers were used in PCR. Here immunoSEQ multiplex PCR was the method, and the copy in TCRdb shows in-frame clones only, minus some. The table includes around 120,000 clones, around 80% detected once. The sequence came from a woman aged 40 to 50 in good health and CMV-seropositive. The genes are TRBV2 and TRBJ2-7; D is unresolved. Sequencing was carried out using PBMCs. CDR3 DNA: TGTGCCAGCAGTGAAATAGACTACGAGCAGTACTTC. Its protein product is CASSEIDYEQYF.